The 26 T cell receptor beta chains presented below share a single source sample, sequenced in a study of Graves' ophthalmopathy and Graves' hyperthyroidism. Amplifying from RNA transcripts, the study obtained TCR beta CDR3 regions. Second-round multiplex PCR followed a first-round RT-PCR using HTBI primers. TCRdb redid the calling of the multiplex PCR reads with MiXCR, one entry per CDR3 protein. This sample yields over a million distinct CDR3 sequences, of which approximately 35% are seen a single time; roughly 11% belongs to the top ten. Source material: peripheral blood or thyroid tissue (not recorded which). All receptors come from an adult man with Graves' hyperthyroidism.

The CDR3 spells CASSSAGQGAFSYNSPLHF. CDR3 nucleotide sequence: TGTGCCAGCAGTTCCGCGGGACAGGGGGCATTCTCCTATAATTCACCCCTCCACTTT. The rearrangement uses TRBV5-4 and TRBJ1-6; 12 bases fit TRBD1. V was clipped by 5 bases and J by 0 bases; unmatched bases: 9. CDR3 length: 19 residues. Germline lookup yields CDR1 SGHNT and CDR2 YYREEE (reference sequence).

This clonotype was seen many times. The chain links TRBV19 to TRBJ2-7; D might be TRBD2 (5 bases). V was shortened by 3 bases and J by 3 bases, with 12 bases between the two germline ends. From germline, CDR1 is LNHDA and CDR2 SQIVND (reference sequence). The CDR3 covers 14 residues. In nucleotides, the CDR3 is TGTGCCAGTAGTATGGCGAACGGGATCTACGAGCAGTACTTC. Amino acid sequence: CASSMANGIYEQYF.

The chain links TRBV5-6 to TRBJ1-5; no firm D call. Germline V gene sequence: CDR1 SGHDT, CDR2 YYEEEE. The germline V and J ends were trimmed by 1 base and 0 bases, with 14 bases remaining between them. The CDR3 covers 17 residues. CDR3 in amino acids: CASSLFSWAVSNQPQHF. The CDR3 DNA reads TGTGCCAGCAGCTTGTTTTCTTGGGCAGTTAGCAATCAGCCCCAGCATTTT.

The chain carries TRBV20-1 and TRBJ2-5, with D tentatively TRBD2 (5 bases). V was clipped by 6 bases and J by 1 base, with 15 bases between them. Germline V gene sequence: CDR1 DFQATT, CDR2 SNEGSKA (reference sequence). CDR3 length: 14 amino acids. This chain's CDR3 is CSAPPEGTQETQYF. The DNA for the CDR3 is TGCAGTGCCCCCCCCGAGGGCACCCAAGAGACCCAGTACTTC.

This clonotype was seen at least ten times. The V gene is TRBV25-1, the J gene TRBJ2-5; 7 bases are shared with TRBD2. Germline CDR1 is MGHDK and CDR2 is SYGVNS. Trimming at V came to 3 bases and at J to 1 base, leaving 5 bases not matched to a gene. This CDR3 spans 15 amino acids. Written as DNA, the CDR3 is TGTGCCAGCAGTGAGGGGGGGGGGATCCAAGAGACCCAGTACTTC. Protein: CASSEGGGIQETQYF.

This clonotype was seen once. Germline is not matched at one junction end, which may reflect a read error. The rearrangement joins TRBV10-3 to TRBJ1-1, with 7 nucleotides matching TRBD1. Per the germline V gene, CDR1 is ENHRY and CDR2 is SYGVKD. The CDR3 is 14 residues long. In DNA, the CDR3 is TGTGCCAGCAGTTTGAGGGGGCTGGGCGCTGAAGCTTTCTTT. As protein: CASSLRGLGAEAFF.

This clonotype was counted many times. The CDR3 region is CASGRQDYSPLHF. DNA for the CDR3: TGTGCCAGCGGGAGACAGGATTATTCACCCCTCCACTTT. The chain carries TRBV12-3 or TRBV12-4 and TRBJ1-6; D may be TRBD1 (6 bases). Trimming left V 8 bases short and J 8 bases short, with 13 bases between. This CDR3 is built from 13 residues.

In this sample, this clonotype turned up many times. The J gene is TRBJ2-7, the V gene TRBV29-1, with D possibly matching TRBD2 (5 bases). The CDR3 has 12 amino acids. CDR1 SQVTM and CDR2 ANQGSEA come from the germline V gene. Trimming took 2 bases from V and 3 from J, leaving 8 bases between them. Written as DNA, the CDR3 is TGCAGCGTTGAAATAGCGAGCTACGAGCAGTACTTC. It translates to CSVEIASYEQYF.

In its sample, this clonotype was seen a few times. V gene TRBV5-8 combines with J gene TRBJ2-5; 8 nucleotides line up with TRBD1. Germline V CDR1 and CDR2: SGHTS, YDEGEE. The CDR3 contains 15 residues. The J segment lost 2 bases and the V segment lost 1 base, leaving 4 bases of the junction unmatched. CDR3 residues: CASSLRDRYQETQYF. CDR3 DNA sequence: TGTGCCAGCAGCTTGAGGGACAGGTATCAAGAGACCCAGTACTTC. Complete variable domain (other parts from reference TRBV5-8 and TRBJ2-5): EAGVTQSPTHLIKTRGQQATLRCSPISGHTSVYWYQQALGLGLQFLLWYDEGEERNRGNFPPRFSGRQFPNYSSELNVNALELEDSALYLCASSLRDRYQETQYFGPGTRLLVL.

Many counts were recorded for this clonotype. V gene TRBV2 combines with J gene TRBJ2-7; TRBD2 is a possible D gene (7 bases). Trimming left V 6 bases short and J 0 bases short, with 12 bases between. Per the germline V gene, CDR1 is SNHLY and CDR2 is FYNNEI. The CDR3 runs to 14 residues. DNA for the CDR3: TGTGCCAGCAGCAACAGGGACTACTCCTACGAGCAGTACTTC. Translating gives CASSNRDYSYEQYF. The whole variable domain, filled in from reference TRBV2 and TRBJ2-7, reads EPEVTQTPSHQVTQMGQEVILRCVPISNHLYFYWYRQILGQKVEFLVSFYNNEISEKSEIFDDQFSVERPDGSNFTLKIRSTKLEDSAMYFCASSNRDYSYEQYFGPGTRLTVT.

V usage is TRBV20-1 and J usage is TRBJ1-1; D possibly corresponds to TRBD1 (5 bases). The CDR3 extends over 16 amino acids. Germline-derived CDR1 and CDR2 are DFQATT and SNEGSKA (reference sequence). Trimming shortened V by 3 bases and J by 0 bases, and 17 bases separated the two germline ends. CDR3 nucleotides: TGCAGTGCTAGCCCGTCAGGGCCATGGGTGAACACTGAAGCTTTCTTT. It specifies CSASPSGPWVNTEAFF.

The sample holds many counts of this clonotype. V is TRBV7-2 and J is TRBJ2-7, with D unresolved. CDR3 length equals 15 residues. The V and J ends lost 3 bases and 0 bases respectively, with 12 bases between them. Per the germline V gene, CDR1 is SGHTA and CDR2 is FQGNSA. CDR3 protein: CASSLRQSSSYEQYF. Here the CDR3 DNA reads TGTGCCAGCAGCTTGCGTCAGTCTAGCTCCTACGAGCAGTACTTC.

The genes are TRBV6-6 and TRBJ2-2, with D unresolved. From germline, CDR1 is MNHNY and CDR2 SVGAGI (reference sequence). The CDR3 consists of 13 residues. The V end was cut by 2 bases, the J end by 6 bases, with 7 bases between. Here the CDR3 DNA reads TGTGCCAGCAGTTACGGGTTCGCCGGGGAGCTGTTTTTT. This codes for CASSYGFAGELFF.

A word on this clonotype: The conserved phenylalanine or tryptophan normally closing the CDR3 is absent here, so this likely arose from a read error. Because the CDR3's place on the DNA is in doubt, the DNA is left out and the CDR3 is given as listed by TCRdb. The chain employs TRBV10-3 and TRBJ1-2. The germline V gene encodes CDR1 ENHRY and CDR2 SYGVKD. The CDR3 spans 8 residues, counting both ends. This chain's CDR3 is CAISDNAY.

This chain links TRBV2 with TRBJ1-5; D uncertain. CDR3 size: 16 residues. Between the trimmed V and J ends, which lost 8 bases and 6 bases, there was a span of 23 bases. Germline lookup yields CDR1 SNHLY and CDR2 FYNNEI. CDR3 residues: CASYGDVLPGSQPQHF. CDR3 bases: TGTGCCAGCTACGGTGATGTCCTACCAGGAAGTCAGCCCCAGCATTTT. The complete variable domain, with remaining parts taken from reference TRBV2 and TRBJ1-5, reads EPEVTQTPSHQVTQMGQEVILRCVPISNHLYFYWYRQILGQKVEFLVSFYNNEISEKSEIFDDQFSVERPDGSNFTLKIRSTKLEDSAMYFCASYGDVLPGSQPQHFGDGTRLSIL.

This chain joins TRBV29-1 and TRBJ1-1, with no clear D. Germline assignment: CDR1 SQVTM and CDR2 ANQGSEA. V lost 7 bases and J lost 8, with 14 bases in between. The CDR3 has 11 residues. CDR3 sequence reads: CSAANIPEAFF. The CDR3 DNA is TGCAGCGCCGCCAATATCCCCGAAGCTTTCTTT.

Points on this clonotype: This may stem from a read error, because a much larger clone lies one nucleotide away. The genes are TRBV7-8 and TRBJ1-4; D unresolved. V was clipped by 3 bases and J by 8 bases, with 13 bases between them. This CDR3 has 14 residues. The V gene's germline CDR1 is SGHVS and CDR2 FQNEAQ. This CDR3 reads CASSFGNAQEKLFF. In DNA, the CDR3 is TGTGCCAGCAGCTTCGGGAACGCACAGGAAAAACTGTTTTTT. Full variable domain (rest looked up from reference TRBV7-8 and TRBJ1-4): GAGVSQSPRYKVAKRGQDVALRCDPISGHVSLFWYQQALGQGPEFLTYFQNEAQLDKSGLPSDRFFAERPEGSVSTLKIQRTQQEDSAVYLCASSFGNAQEKLFFGSGTQLSVL.

This clonotype was counted once. A read error may explain this, as a much larger clone is one base away. The chain carries TRBV14 and TRBJ2-5; unclear D gene. Germline V gene data show CDR1 as SGHDN and CDR2 as FVKESK. CDR3 size: 15 residues. The CDR3 protein is CTSSPGWRNQETQYF. In DNA, the CDR3 is TGTACCAGCAGCCCCGGCTGGCGGAATCAAGAGACCCAGTACTTC.

This clonotype appeared many times. The V call is TRBV7-2, the J call TRBJ2-7, with 9 positions matching TRBD1. Germline values: CDR1 SGHTA, CDR2 FQGNSA. The CDR3 sequence is 14 residues long. V shed 5 bases and J 3 bases; nucleotides not matched to a gene: 5. The CDR3 here is CASSLGTGNYEQYF. Here the CDR3 DNA reads TGTGCCAGCAGCCTAGGGACAGGGAACTACGAGCAGTACTTC.

The rearrangement links TRBV7-2 to TRBJ1-5; D not certain. Trimming removed 5 bases at V and 3 bases at J, with 8 bases between. This CDR3 region has 13 residues. The germline V gene encodes CDR1 SGHTA and CDR2 FQGNSA. The CDR3 coding sequence is TGTGCCAGCAGCCCGTGGACCAATCAGCCCCAGCATTTT. Translated, it gives CASSPWTNQPQHF. Combining the CDR3 with reference TRBV7-2 and TRBJ1-5 gives the whole variable domain GAGVSQSPSNKVTEKGKDVELRCDPISGHTALYWYRQSLGQGLEFLIYFQGNSAPDKSGLPSDRFSAERTGGSVSTLTIQRTQQEDSAVYLCASSPWTNQPQHFGDGTRLSIL.

Details on this clonotype: Sequence at one end of the junction differs from germline and may be a read error. This sequence joins TRBV2 and TRBJ2-5; TRBD2 might be the D (5 bases). This CDR3 is built from 15 residues. The germline gives CDR1 SNHLY, CDR2 FYNNEI. The CDR3 reads CAISEDRGRAETQYF. The CDR3 region has the DNA TGTGCCATCAGTGAGGATCGGGGTCGTGCCGAGACCCAGTACTTC.

This clonotype was seen more than once but under ten times. V usage is TRBV4-3 and J usage is TRBJ1-5; 11 bases fit TRBD1. Trimming removed 1 base from V and 3 bases from J; junction bases left unmatched: 2. CDR1 is LGHNA, CDR2 YSLEER, per germline. The CDR3 contains 16 residues. As DNA, the CDR3 is TGCGCCAGCAGCCAAGGGACAGGGGGCTTCAATCAGCCCCAGCATTTT. It translates to CASSQGTGGFNQPQHF.

This clonotype was seen many times. The chain combines TRBV19 with TRBJ1-1; 7 positions agree with TRBD1. The CDR3 sequence is 16 residues long. The ends lost 5 bases at V and 0 bases at J; junction bases unmatched: 9. CDR1 LNHDA and CDR2 SQIVND come from the germline V gene (reference sequence). The CDR3 here is CASSSPSGQMNTEAFF. As DNA, the CDR3 is TGTGCCAGTAGTTCCCCCTCGGGACAGATGAACACTGAAGCTTTCTTT.

The chain links TRBV25-1 to TRBJ1-5, with D possibly matching TRBD1 (5 bases). V was cut by 4 bases and J by 4 bases, with 17 bases left in between. The CDR3 sequence is 16 residues long. Germline V CDR1 and CDR2: MGHDK, SYGVNS. CDR3 protein: CASSGGRGQTNQPQHF. DNA of the CDR3: TGTGCCAGCAGTGGGGGGAGAGGGCAGACTAATCAGCCCCAGCATTTT.

This clonotype was seen at least ten times. The chain links TRBV4-1 to TRBJ2-7, with D perhaps matching TRBD1 (5 bases). The CDR3 has 15 amino acids. Trimming took 0 bases from V and 4 from J, leaving 13 bases between them. CDR1 and CDR2 from the germline V gene are MGHRA and YSYEKL. The CDR3: CASSQDWGSLYEQYF. DNA of the CDR3: TGCGCCAGCAGCCAAGATTGGGGCAGTTTGTACGAGCAGTACTTC.

The V and J genes are TRBV29-1 and TRBJ1-4; 7 nucleotides align to TRBD1. CDR1 is SQVTM, CDR2 ANQGSEA, per germline. With 1 base clipped from V and 2 bases from J, the junction kept 4 bases outside the gene matches. This CDR3 contains 15 residues. CDR3 loop: CSVEVAGGTNEKLFF. The CDR3 DNA reads as TGCAGCGTTGAAGTGGCAGGGGGTACTAATGAAAAACTGTTTTTT.